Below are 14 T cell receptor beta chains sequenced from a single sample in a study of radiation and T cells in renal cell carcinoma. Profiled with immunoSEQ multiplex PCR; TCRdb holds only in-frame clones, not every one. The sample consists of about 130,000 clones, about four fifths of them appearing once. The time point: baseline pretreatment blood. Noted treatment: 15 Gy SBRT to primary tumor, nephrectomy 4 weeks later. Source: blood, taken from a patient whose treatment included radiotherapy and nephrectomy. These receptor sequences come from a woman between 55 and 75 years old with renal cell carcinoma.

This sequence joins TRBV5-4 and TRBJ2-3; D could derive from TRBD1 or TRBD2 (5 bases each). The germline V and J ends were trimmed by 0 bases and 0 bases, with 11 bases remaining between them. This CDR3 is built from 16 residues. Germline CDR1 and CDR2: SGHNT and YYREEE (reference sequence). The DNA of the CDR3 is TGTGCCAGCAGCTTGGAAGTGGGACCAAGCACAGATACGCAGTATTTT. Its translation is CASSLEVGPSTDTQYF.

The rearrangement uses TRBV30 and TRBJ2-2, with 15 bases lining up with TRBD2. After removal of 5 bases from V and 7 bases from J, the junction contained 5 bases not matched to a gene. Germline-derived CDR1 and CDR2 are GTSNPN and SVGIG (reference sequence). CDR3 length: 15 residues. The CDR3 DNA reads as TGTGCCTGGCGGGGACTAGCGGGAGGTGTCGGGGAGCTGTTTTTT. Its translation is CAWRGLAGGVGELFF. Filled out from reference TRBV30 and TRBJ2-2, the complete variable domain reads SQTIHQWPATLVQPVGSPLSLECTVEGTSNPNLYWYRQAAGRGLQLLFYSVGIGQISSEVPQNLSASRPQDRQFILSSKKLLLSDSGFYLCAWRGLAGGVGELFFGEGSRLTVL.

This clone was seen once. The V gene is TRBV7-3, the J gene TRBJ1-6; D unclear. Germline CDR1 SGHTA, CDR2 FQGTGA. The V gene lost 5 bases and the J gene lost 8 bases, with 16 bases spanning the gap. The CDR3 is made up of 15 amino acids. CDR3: CASSPDGGYHSPLHF. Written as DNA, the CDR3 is TGTGCCAGCAGCCCGGATGGAGGGTATCATTCACCCCTCCACTTT.

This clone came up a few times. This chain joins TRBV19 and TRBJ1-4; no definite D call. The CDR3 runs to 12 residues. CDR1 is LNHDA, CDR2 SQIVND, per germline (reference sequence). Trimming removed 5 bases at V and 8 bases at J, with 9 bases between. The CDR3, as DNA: TGTGCCAGTAGTTATCTTCAGGAAAAACTGTTTTTT. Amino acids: CASSYLQEKLFF.

The CDR3 DNA sequence: TGTGCCACCAGCAGAGATAAAACAGGGAATCATGTTCAGCCCCAGCATTTT. It encodes CATSRDKTGNHVQPQHF. The chain links TRBV15 to TRBJ1-5; D is possibly TRBD1 (6 bases). The CDR3 consists of 17 residues. V was cut by 0 bases and J by 6 bases, with 18 bases left in between. CDR1 is LNHNV and CDR2 is YYDKDF in the germline V gene (reference sequence). The whole variable domain, filled in from reference TRBV15 and TRBJ1-5, reads DAMVIQNPRYQVTQFGKPVTLSCSQTLNHNVMYWYQQKSSQAPKLLFHYYDKDFNNEADTPDNFQSRRPNTSFCFLDIRSPGLGDTAMYLCATSRDKTGNHVQPQHFGDGTRLSIL.

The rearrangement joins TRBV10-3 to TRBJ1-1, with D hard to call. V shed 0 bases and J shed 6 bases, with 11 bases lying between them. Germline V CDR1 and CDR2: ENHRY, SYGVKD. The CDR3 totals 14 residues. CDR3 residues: CAISESRQTAEAFF. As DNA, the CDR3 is TGTGCCATCAGTGAGTCGAGGCAAACGGCTGAAGCTTTCTTT.

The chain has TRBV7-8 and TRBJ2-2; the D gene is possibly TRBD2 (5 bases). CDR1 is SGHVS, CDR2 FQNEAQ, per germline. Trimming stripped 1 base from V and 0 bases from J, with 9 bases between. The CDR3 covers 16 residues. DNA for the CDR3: TGTGCCAGCAGCTTAGAGGCGGGTTCGAACACCGGGGAGCTGTTTTTT. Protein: CASSLEAGSNTGELFF.

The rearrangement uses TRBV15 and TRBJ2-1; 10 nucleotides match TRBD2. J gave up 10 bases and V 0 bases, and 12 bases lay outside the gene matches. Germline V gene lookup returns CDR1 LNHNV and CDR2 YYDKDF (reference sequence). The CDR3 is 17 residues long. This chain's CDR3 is CATSRDKALAGEGEQFF. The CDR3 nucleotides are TGTGCCACCAGCAGAGATAAGGCTCTAGCGGGGGAGGGGGAGCAGTTCTTC.

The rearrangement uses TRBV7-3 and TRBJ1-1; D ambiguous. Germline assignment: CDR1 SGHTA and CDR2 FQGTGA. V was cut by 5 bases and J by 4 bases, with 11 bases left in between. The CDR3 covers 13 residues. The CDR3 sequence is CASSREPGTEAFF. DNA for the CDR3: TGTGCCAGCAGCAGGGAGCCGGGCACTGAAGCTTTCTTT. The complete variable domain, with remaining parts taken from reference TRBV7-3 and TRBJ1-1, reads GAGVSQTPSNKVTEKGKYVELRCDPISGHTALYWYRQSLGQGPEFLIYFQGTGAADDSGLPNDRFFAVRPEGSVSTLKIQRTERGDSAVYLCASSREPGTEAFFGQGTRLTVV.

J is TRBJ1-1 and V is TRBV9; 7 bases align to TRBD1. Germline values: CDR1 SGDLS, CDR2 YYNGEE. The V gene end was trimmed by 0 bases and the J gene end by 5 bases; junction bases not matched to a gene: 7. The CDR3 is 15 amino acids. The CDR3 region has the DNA TGTGCCAGCAGCGTAGCGGCAGGGGGTAGGACTGAAGCTTTCTTT. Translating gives CASSVAAGGRTEAFF.

CDR3 amino acids: CASSITGHTDTQYF. The CDR3 DNA reads as TGCGCCAGCAGCATAACAGGCCACACAGATACGCAGTATTTT. The chain couples TRBV5-1 to TRBJ2-3; weak D call: TRBD1 (5 bases). V dropped 4 bases and J dropped 2 bases, with 11 bases sitting between them. The CDR3 sequence is 14 residues long. CDR1 and CDR2 from the germline V gene are SGHRS and YFSETQ.

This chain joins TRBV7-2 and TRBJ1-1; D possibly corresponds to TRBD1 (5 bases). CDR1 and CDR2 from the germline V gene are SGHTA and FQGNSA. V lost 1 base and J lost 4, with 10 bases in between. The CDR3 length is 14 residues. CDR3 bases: TGTGCCAGCAGCTTAGTACCAGGGTCCACTGAAGCTTTCTTT. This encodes CASSLVPGSTEAFF.

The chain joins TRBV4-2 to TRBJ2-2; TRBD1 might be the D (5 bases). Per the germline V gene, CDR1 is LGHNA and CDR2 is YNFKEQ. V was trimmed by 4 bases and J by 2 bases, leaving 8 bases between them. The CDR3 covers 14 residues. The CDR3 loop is CASSPDRNTGELFF. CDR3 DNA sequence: TGTGCCAGCAGCCCCGACAGAAACACCGGGGAGCTGTTTTTT.

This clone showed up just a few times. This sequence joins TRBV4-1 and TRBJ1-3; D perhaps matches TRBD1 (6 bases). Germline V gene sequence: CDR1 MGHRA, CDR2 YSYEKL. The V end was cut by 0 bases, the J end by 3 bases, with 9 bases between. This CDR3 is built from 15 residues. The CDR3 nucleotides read TGCGCCAGCAGCCAAGAGGGCAGGGGTGGAAACACCATATATTTT. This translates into CASSQEGRGGNTIYF.